This TCR beta chain comes out of a study of T-cell reconstitution after alpha-beta-depleted transplantation in children. This CDR3 is built from 15 residues. Germline V lookup: CDR1 SGHAT, CDR2 FQNNGV. V dropped 5 bases and J dropped 3 bases, with 17 bases sitting between them. This clonotype was seen more than once but under ten times. What it binds is not known. Notes on the study in general: Among T cells one year after transplant, newly produced cells accounted for most counts and diversity. TCRbeta diversity was high at day 60 in some patients (a result of surviving recipient T cells and thymic progenitors). After transplant, at about two months, alpha-beta T cells were reportedly derived from several hundred expanded graft clones.

Unique molecular identifiers were incorporated when the TCRbeta library was constructed. TCRdb fed the PCR reads into MiXCR, producing one record per CDR3 protein. This table has about 70,000 distinct CDR3 sequences, 9.5% to 13% appearing once. The V and J genes are TRBV11-2 and TRBJ2-7; D is ambiguous. The sequence came from a boy aged 5-17 years with acute myeloid leukemia, due to receive a stem cell transplant. The source material was PBMCs, sampled before TCRalphabeta/CD19-depleted stem cell transplant. The CDR3 loop reads CASSRTRVNYYEQYF. CDR3 bases: TGTGCCAGCAGCCGTACTCGGGTAAACTACTACGAGCAGTACTTC.